Listed below are T cell receptor beta chains from one sample, sequenced in a study of regulatory T cells in long-lasting Graves disease. MiXCR, applied by TCRdb to the multiplex PCR reads, yields one record per CDR3 protein. Of 560,000 or so distinct CDR3 sequences listed, 16% were seen once; the top ten hold about 11%. These same records also appear under a second study, on T cells in Graves' hyperthyroidism and ophthalmopathy.

The sample consisted of peripheral blood mononuclear cells (PBMCs), taken at new diagnosis, from a patient treated with antithyroid drugs. These receptor sequences come from a man younger than 30 with Graves disease. Both conserved end residues are trimmed from each CDR3. The size of a clone is reported for some rows only, either as once, few or many, or as a class for expanded clones.

TRBV7-2	13	many	ASSQGQGVSYEQY
TRBV14	13	-	ASSQDDGASYEQY
TRBV5-6	10	-	ASSLNGQGDT
TRBV6-5	14	-	ASSYSYRRLNTEAF
TRBV7-8	12	many	ASNDGLALYEQY
TRBV10-3	13	few	AISEEGPGNSPLH
TRBV28	11	many	ASSFPLGKPLH
TRBV6-5	12	-	ASSYPISSYEQY
TRBV11-1	12	-	ASSWTGTFYEQY
TRBV2	12	few	ASSQLTGISGYT
TRBV27	12	many	ASSPDRGLYEQY
TRBV20-1	10	-	SAKRGSEKLF
TRBV5-5	13	-	ASSSIAGAYETQY
TRBV27	13	many	ASSLYQAGVDEQY
TRBV29-1	12	few	SVGEGELSYEQY
TRBV6-5	12	-	ASSLDRVGAEAF
TRBV7-9	15	many	ASSFAYRGNFANEQF
TRBV15	12	-	ATSGLRSNQPQH
TRBV7-2	11	many	ASSTGQGNEQY
TRBV24-1	12	many	ATSDRRGDTEAF
TRBV6-2/TRBV6-3	9	many	ASSYSGEQF
TRBV18	13	few	ASSPPLSAPQPQH
TRBV11-1	12	few	ASSLVSGTARRF
TRBV12-5	17	many	ASGLMRIPDSTSSYEQY
TRBV25-1	16	few	ASSDPSKGRGWADTQY
TRBV12-3/TRBV12-4	9	many	ASVYTGELF
TRBV7-9	14	many	ASSSSGTGGYNEQF
TRBV20-1	11	-	SASPRGLGEQY
TRBV20-1	13	-	SAEGAGGNSYEQY
TRBV7-2	14	many	ASSLAGSSAYYGYT
TRBV6-1	12	many	ASRPPGYVYEQY
TRBV2	12	many	ASRTLPGAGPQH
TRBV2	12	many	ASTLSSPTDTQY
TRBV11-2	13	many	ASSLTGLMNTEAF
TRBV5-1	12	many	ASSPNSAYNEQF
TRBV4-1	11	-	ASSPFRGDTQY
TRBV2	12	many	ASSDGGANYGYT
TRBV6-1	14	many	ASSSLWTGRNTEAF
TRBV5-1	11	many	ASSLLGRETQY
TRBV11-2	13	many	ASSLRLAAHYEQY
TRBV5-8	13	-	ASSIGTSVKDTQY
TRBV20-1	9	many	SEQGLDTQY
TRBV2	12	many	ASSYRGPTYEQY
TRBV7-2	12	many	ASSLVAGGLEQF
TRBV4-1	12	many	ASSHQLDNYGYT
TRBV7-9	16	few	ASSLGGPSGQGNYGYT
TRBV6-1	11	many	ASGRGSTDTQY
TRBV5-6	13	-	ASSARILGAYEQY
TRBV6-1	12	few	ASSEAHTPDTQY
TRBV28	11	few	ASNHRGQTEAF
TRBV10-3	11	many	AISVSSGSEQY
TRBV7-6	14	many	ASSLVPAGAGDEQY
TRBV7-8	13	-	ASSLGQMTFYEQY